This T cell receptor (beta chain) was sequenced for a study of blood T cell repertoires in COVID-19. Across the whole study: Acute and convalescent COVID-19 samples came from the United States, Italy and Spain. T cells, B-cell-depleted T cells, or PBMCs supplied cDNA or gDNA.

The germline V gene encodes CDR1 MNHEY and CDR2 SVGAGI. Losses at the gene ends were 6 bases for V and 7 bases for J; bases not matched to a gene: 6. The CDR3 is 13 residues long. Original data processing: Reference gene primer amplification gave estimated nucleated cell counts. Sequencing used immunoSEQ multiplex PCR; TCRdb keeps in-frame clones, though not all of them. That table is the source of V, J and clone size, and D and trimming were worked out from the DNA. The table records approximately 190,000 clones, roughly 79% of them present only once. This receptor was obtained from a man in his 60s with active or convalescent COVID-19. The V gene is TRBV6-5, the J gene TRBJ2-5; 9 nucleotides line up with TRBD1. The sequenced sample consisted of peripheral blood. The CDR3 loop reads CASSPGQGWTQYF. In DNA form, the CDR3 reads TGTGCCAGCAGCCCCGGACAGGGGTGGACCCAGTACTTC.